Listed below are T cell receptor beta chains from one sample, sequenced in a study of blood T cell repertoires in COVID-19. The assay was immunoSEQ multiplex PCR, and TCRdb's table has in-frame clones only and misses some. The table has some 48,000 clones, around nine tenths seen once. Source material: peripheral blood. The receptor set was obtained from a woman aged 80 or older with acute or convalescent COVID-19. The CDR3 runs from the conserved cysteine through the conserved F or W. A D gene is named only where the DNA matches it firmly. The size of a clone is reported for some rows only, either as once, few or many, or as a class for expanded clones.

clone_size j_call v_call d_call cdr3_nt cdr3_aa
- TRBJ1-2 TRBV7-2 TRBD1 TGTGCCAGCAGCTTAGCGCGGGACAGCTATGGCTACACCTTC CASSLARDSYGYTF
- TRBJ2-3 TRBV11-3 TRBD1 TGTGCCAGCAGCTTCAGGGGGCGAAGAGATACGCAGTATTTT CASSFRGRRDTQYF
- TRBJ1-2 TRBV6-2/TRBV6-3 - TGTGCCAGCAGCTCCGCGGGGGTCCTCCTAGGCTATGGCTACACCTTC CASSSAGVLLGYGYTF
- TRBJ2-3 TRBV4-1 - TGCGCCAGCAGCCAAAGCACCCCAAACCCCACAGATACGCAGTATTTT CASSQSTPNPTDTQYF
- TRBJ1-1 TRBV11-2 - TGTGCCAGCAGCTTGGGGTTTTTGTCTACGGGGACTGAAGCTTTCTTT CASSLGFLSTGTEAFF
- TRBJ2-3 TRBV30 TRBD2 TGTGCCTGGGCTGGGACTAGCGGTAGCACAGATACGCAGTATTTT CAWAGTSGSTDTQYF
- TRBJ2-4 TRBV6-5 - TGTGCCAGCGCGGCAGACCCAGCCAAAAACATTCAGTACTTC CASAADPAKNIQYF
- TRBJ2-6 TRBV5-1 TRBD1 TGCGCCAGCCATCAGGGGGCTGGGGCCAACGTCCTGACTTTC CASHQGAGANVLTF
- TRBJ2-1 TRBV5-1 TRBD2 TGCGCCAGCAGCCCTGAGACTAGCGGGGGGGTAAATGAGCAGTTCTTC CASSPETSGGVNEQFF
- TRBJ1-1 TRBV2 TRBD1 TGTGCCACCACCCAGGGGGAGAACACTGAAGCTTTCTTT CATTQGENTEAFF
- TRBJ1-2 TRBV19 TRBD1 TGTGCCAGTACTCCAAACTCGGGACAGGGCCTCTACACCTTC CASTPNSGQGLYTF
- TRBJ1-2 TRBV12-3/TRBV12-4 - TGTGCCAGCAGTTTTAGAGTTGGCTACACCTTC CASSFRVGYTF
- TRBJ1-6 TRBV28 - TGTGCCAGCAAGGGAGACGATTCACCCCTCCACTTT CASKGDDSPLHF
- TRBJ1-1 TRBV6-6 - TGTGCCAGCAGTTATAACCAGGGGAACACTGAAGCTTTCTTT CASSYNQGNTEAFF
- TRBJ2-5 TRBV5-4 TRBD1 TGTGCCAGCAGCTCGACAGGGACGACTGGGGAGACCCAGTACTTC CASSSTGTTGETQYF
- TRBJ1-5 TRBV6-2/TRBV6-3 TRBD1 TGTGCCAGCAGCCGGACAGGGGGCAATCAGCCCCAGCATTTT CASSRTGGNQPQHF
- TRBJ2-1 TRBV7-8 TRBD2 TGTGCCAGCAGCTTTAGCGGGGGTTACAATGAGCAGTTCTTC CASSFSGGYNEQFF
- TRBJ1-1 TRBV15 - TGTGCCACCAGCAGAGACAGGGAAACTGAAGCTTTCTTT CATSRDRETEAFF
- TRBJ2-5 TRBV2 - TGTGCCAGCTACCGGCCAGGGCCGGAGACCCAGTACTTC CASYRPGPETQYF
- TRBJ1-3 TRBV2 - TGTGCCAGCAGTGAACAGGCCAGGGGAAACACCATATATTTT CASSEQARGNTIYF
once TRBJ1-6 TRBV2 - TGTGCCAGCATCGTGGGTAGGGGGTTCGGTTCACCCCTCCACTTT CASIVGRGFGSPLHF
- TRBJ2-5 TRBV18 TRBD1 TGTGCCAGCTCACCACCCGGACAGGCGCCGGAGACCCAGTACTTC CASSPPGQAPETQYF
- TRBJ1-2 TRBV18 - TGTGCCAGCTCACCATCAGGGGACTATGGCTACACCTTC CASSPSGDYGYTF
- TRBJ2-1 TRBV12-3/TRBV12-4 - TGTGCCAGCAGTTTCGTGGCTTCAGGTGAGCAGTTCTTC CASSFVASGEQFF
- TRBJ1-6 TRBV7-9 - TGTGCCAGCAGCTTAGCGACTCAGGGCGGTTCACCCCTCCACTTT CASSLATQGGSPLHF
- TRBJ2-5 TRBV20-1 - TGCAGTGCTAGCCTGGAGACCCAGTACTTC CSASLETQYF
- TRBJ1-2 TRBV2 - TGTGCCAGCAGTCCATACGGCATGACAGTTAACTATGGCTACACCTTC CASSPYGMTVNYGYTF
few TRBJ2-1 TRBV5-1 - TGCGCCAGCAACAGGGACAGAGGGACTAATGAGCAGTTCTTC CASNRDRGTNEQFF
- TRBJ2-1 TRBV2 TRBD2 TGTGCCAGCAGTGAACTAGCGGTGAATGAGCAGTTCTTC CASSELAVNEQFF
- TRBJ1-6 TRBV6-5 - TGTGCCAGCAGAACAGCTTCAAATTCACCCCTCCACTTT CASRTASNSPLHF
- TRBJ1-6 TRBV6-5 TRBD1 TGTGCCAGCAGTTACTCCGACAGGGCCACACCCCTCCACTTT CASSYSDRATPLHF
- TRBJ1-5 TRBV19 TRBD1 TGTGCCACCACTGACAGGGCTCAAAGCAATCAGCCCCAGCATTTT CATTDRAQSNQPQHF
- TRBJ1-5 TRBV7-9 - TGTGCCAGCAGTCGCGACGGAGATCAGCCCCAGCATTTT CASSRDGDQPQHF
- TRBJ2-7 TRBV6-1 TRBD1 TGTGCCAGCAGTGATTATGGGACAGACTACGAGCAGTACTTC CASSDYGTDYEQYF
- TRBJ2-5 TRBV4-1 TRBD2 TGCGCCAGCAGCCTCAACGGACCGGGACTAGGTGCAGAGACCCAGTACTTC CASSLNGPGLGAETQYF
few TRBJ2-3 TRBV19 TRBD2 TGTGCCAGTTCAAAGACTAGCGGGGGGGCGGTGCTGATAAATACGCAGTATTTT CASSKTSGGAVLINTQYF
- TRBJ2-7 TRBV5-1 TRBD1 TGCGCCAGCAGCGGCGGACAGGGCTACGAGCAGTACTTC CASSGGQGYEQYF
- TRBJ2-2 TRBV19 - TGTGCCAGTAGTATCCTACGCCAGGAGGACACCGGGGAGCTGTTTTTT CASSILRQEDTGELFF
- TRBJ2-6 TRBV6-4 TRBD1 TGTGCCAGTCGGGACAGGGGAGAAAGTGGGGCCAACGTCCTGACTTTC CASRDRGESGANVLTF
- TRBJ2-1 TRBV19 - TGTGCCAGTTCGAGGGCAGGAGTTTACAATGAGCAGTTCTTC CASSRAGVYNEQFF
- TRBJ2-7 TRBV19 TRBD1 TGTGCCAGTAGTACCCGGGACAGGGACGAGCAGTACTTC CASSTRDRDEQYF
- TRBJ1-2 TRBV5-8 TRBD1 TGTGCCAGCAGCTTACAGGGGAACTATGGCTACACCTTC CASSLQGNYGYTF
- TRBJ1-1 TRBV28 - TGTGCCAGCAGTTTTGGGGGCACTATGAACACTGAAGCTTTCTTT CASSFGGTMNTEAFF
- TRBJ2-3 TRBV11-2 - TGTGCCAGCAGCTTATCCCGGAGCGGCACAGATACGCAGTATTTT CASSLSRSGTDTQYF
few TRBJ2-2 TRBV5-1 - TGCGCCAGCAGCTTGGACCAGACGAACACCGGGGAGCTGTTTTTT CASSLDQTNTGELFF
- TRBJ2-5 TRBV27 - TGTGCCAGCAGTAAACAGGGTGCCGAGACCCAGTACTTC CASSKQGAETQYF
once TRBJ2-3 TRBV6-6 - TGTGCCAGCGCTACCGGGACAACGGATCCCTTAAGGACGCAGTATTTT CASATGTTDPLRTQYF
- TRBJ2-7 TRBV6-1 - TGTGCCAGCAGTGAAGACAGGGGGGGGTTCGAGCAGTACTTC CASSEDRGGFEQYF